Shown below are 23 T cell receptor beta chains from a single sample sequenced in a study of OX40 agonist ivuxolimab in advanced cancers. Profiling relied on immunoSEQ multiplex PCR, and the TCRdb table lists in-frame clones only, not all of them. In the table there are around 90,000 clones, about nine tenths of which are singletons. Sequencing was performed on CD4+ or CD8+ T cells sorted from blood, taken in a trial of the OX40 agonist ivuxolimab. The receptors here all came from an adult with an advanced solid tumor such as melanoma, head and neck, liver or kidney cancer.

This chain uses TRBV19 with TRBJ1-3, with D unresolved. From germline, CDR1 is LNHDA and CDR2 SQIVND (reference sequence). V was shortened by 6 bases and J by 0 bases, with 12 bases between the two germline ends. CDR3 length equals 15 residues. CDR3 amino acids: CASSLDASSGNTIYF. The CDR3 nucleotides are TGTGCCAGTAGCCTCGACGCAAGCTCTGGAAACACCATATATTTT.

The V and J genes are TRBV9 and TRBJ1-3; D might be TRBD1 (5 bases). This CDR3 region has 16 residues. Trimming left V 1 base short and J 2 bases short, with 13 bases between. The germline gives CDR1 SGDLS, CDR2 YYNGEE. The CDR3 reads CASSVTGKGAGNTIYF. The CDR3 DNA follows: TGTGCCAGCAGCGTAACGGGGAAAGGGGCTGGAAACACCATATATTTT.

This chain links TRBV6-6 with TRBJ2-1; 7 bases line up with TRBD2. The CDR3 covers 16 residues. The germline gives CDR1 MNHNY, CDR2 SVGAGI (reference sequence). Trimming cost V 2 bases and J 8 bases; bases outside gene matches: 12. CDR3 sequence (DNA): TGTGCCAGCAGTTACGGGGGGGGACTCCCTCGGGATGAGCAGTTCTTC. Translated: CASSYGGGLPRDEQFF.

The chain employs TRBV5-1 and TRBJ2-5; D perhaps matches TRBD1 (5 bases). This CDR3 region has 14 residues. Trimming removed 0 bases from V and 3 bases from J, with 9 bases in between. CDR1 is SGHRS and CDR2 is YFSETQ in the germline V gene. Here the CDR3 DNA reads TGCGCCAGCAGCTTGGTACCGGACAAAGAGACCCAGTACTTC. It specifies CASSLVPDKETQYF.

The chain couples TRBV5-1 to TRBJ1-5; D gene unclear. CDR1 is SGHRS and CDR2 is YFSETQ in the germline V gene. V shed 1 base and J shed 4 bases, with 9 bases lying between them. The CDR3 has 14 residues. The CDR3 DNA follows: TGCGCCAGCAGCTTGAATGGAGAGAATCAGCCCCAGCATTTT. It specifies CASSLNGENQPQHF.

The CDR3 bases are TGCGCCAGCAGTGAGCACAGCCACTCCTACGAGCAGTACTTC. Translated: CASSEHSHSYEQYF. The chain is built from TRBV10-2 and TRBJ2-7; no firm D call. V was clipped by 2 bases and J by 0 bases, with 8 bases between them. The CDR3 covers 14 residues. Germline V CDR1 and CDR2: WSHSY, SAAADI.

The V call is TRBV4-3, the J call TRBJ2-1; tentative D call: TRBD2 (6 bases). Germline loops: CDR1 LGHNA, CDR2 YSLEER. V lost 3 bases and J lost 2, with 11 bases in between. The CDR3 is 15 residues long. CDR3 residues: CASSQEGITYNEQFF. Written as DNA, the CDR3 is TGCGCCAGCAGCCAGGAGGGAATCACCTACAATGAGCAGTTCTTC.

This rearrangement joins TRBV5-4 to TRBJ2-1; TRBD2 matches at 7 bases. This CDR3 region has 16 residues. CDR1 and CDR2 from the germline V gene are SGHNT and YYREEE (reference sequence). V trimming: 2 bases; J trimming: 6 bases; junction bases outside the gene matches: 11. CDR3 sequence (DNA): TGTGCCAGCAGCTTAACGATCGGGACTACGCTCAATGAGCAGTTCTTC. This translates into CASSLTIGTTLNEQFF.

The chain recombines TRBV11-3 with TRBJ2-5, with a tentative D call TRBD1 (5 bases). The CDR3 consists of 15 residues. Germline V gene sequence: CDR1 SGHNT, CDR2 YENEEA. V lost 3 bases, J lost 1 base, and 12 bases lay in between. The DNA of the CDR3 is TGTGCCAGCAGCTTTTTTACAGGTTCCCAAGAGACCCAGTACTTC. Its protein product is CASSFFTGSQETQYF.

For the CDR3, the DNA is TGTGCCATCAGCGGGACAGGGGACAACATTCAGTACTTC. This gives the protein CAISGTGDNIQYF. This chain links TRBV10-3 with TRBJ2-4; 10 bases are shared with TRBD1. CDR1 and CDR2 (germline): ENHRY, SYGVKD. The CDR3 has 13 residues. V shed 6 bases, J shed 7 bases, and the junction held 3 bases outside the gene matches.

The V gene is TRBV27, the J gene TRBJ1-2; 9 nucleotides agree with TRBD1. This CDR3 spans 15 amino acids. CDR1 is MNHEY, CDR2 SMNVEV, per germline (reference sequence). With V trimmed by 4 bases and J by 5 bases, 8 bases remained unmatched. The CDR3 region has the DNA TGTGCCAGCAGTTACGCCGGGACAGGGAAATATGGCTACACCTTC. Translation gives CASSYAGTGKYGYTF.

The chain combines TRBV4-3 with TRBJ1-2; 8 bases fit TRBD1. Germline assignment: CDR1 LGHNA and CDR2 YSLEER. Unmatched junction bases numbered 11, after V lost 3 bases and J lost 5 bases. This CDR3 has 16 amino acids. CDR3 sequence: CASSQVSTGGLYGYTF. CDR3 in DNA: TGCGCCAGCAGCCAGGTTTCTACAGGGGGTCTTTATGGCTACACCTTC.

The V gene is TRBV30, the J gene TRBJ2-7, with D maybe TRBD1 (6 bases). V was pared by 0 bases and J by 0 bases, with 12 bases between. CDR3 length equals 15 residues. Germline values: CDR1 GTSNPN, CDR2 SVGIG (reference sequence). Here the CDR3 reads CAWSVRDTSSYEQYF. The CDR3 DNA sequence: TGTGCCTGGAGTGTACGGGACACAAGCTCCTACGAGCAGTACTTC.

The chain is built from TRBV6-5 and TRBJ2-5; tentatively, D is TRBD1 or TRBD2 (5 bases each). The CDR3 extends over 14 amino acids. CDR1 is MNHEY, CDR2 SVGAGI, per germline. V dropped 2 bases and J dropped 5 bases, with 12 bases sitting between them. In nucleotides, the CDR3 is TGTGCCAGCAGTTACGGACTCAGGGCGGAGACCCAGTACTTC. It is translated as CASSYGLRAETQYF.

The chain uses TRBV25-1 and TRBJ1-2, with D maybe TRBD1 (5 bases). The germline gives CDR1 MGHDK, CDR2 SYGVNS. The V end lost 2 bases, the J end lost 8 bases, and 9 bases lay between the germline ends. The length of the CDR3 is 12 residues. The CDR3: CASSEARGGYTF. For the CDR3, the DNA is TGTGCCAGCAGTGAAGCGAGGGGCGGCTACACCTTC.

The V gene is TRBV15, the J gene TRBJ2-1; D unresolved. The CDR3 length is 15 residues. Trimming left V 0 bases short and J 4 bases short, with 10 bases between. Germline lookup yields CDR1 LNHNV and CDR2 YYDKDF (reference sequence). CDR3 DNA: TGTGCCACCAGCAGAGATCAGGCGGCTTACAATGAGCAGTTCTTC. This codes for CATSRDQAAYNEQFF.

The CDR3 here is CASRGSGFFDTGELFF. The CDR3 DNA reads TGCGCCAGCAGGGGGAGCGGGTTTTTCGACACCGGGGAGCTGTTTTTT. The chain has TRBV4-1 and TRBJ2-2, with D perhaps TRBD2 (6 bases). Germline V CDR1 and CDR2: MGHRA, YSYEKL. The germline V and J ends were trimmed by 6 bases and 3 bases, with 17 bases remaining between them. CDR3 size: 16 residues.

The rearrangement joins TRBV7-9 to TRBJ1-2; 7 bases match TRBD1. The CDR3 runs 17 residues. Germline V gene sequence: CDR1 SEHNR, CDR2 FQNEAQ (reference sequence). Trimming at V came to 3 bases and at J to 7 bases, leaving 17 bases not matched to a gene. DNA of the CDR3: TGTGCCAGCAGCTTTTTTTCCGGAGTCGTAGGGGGCACTGGCTACACCTTC. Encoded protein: CASSFFSGVVGGTGYTF. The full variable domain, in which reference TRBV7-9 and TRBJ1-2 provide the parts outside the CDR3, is DTGVSQNPRHKITKRGQNVTFRCDPISEHNRLYWYRQTLGQGPEFLTYFQNEAQLEKSRLLSDRFSAERPKGSFSTLEIQRTEQGDSAMYLCASSFFSGVVGGTGYTFGSGTRLTVV.

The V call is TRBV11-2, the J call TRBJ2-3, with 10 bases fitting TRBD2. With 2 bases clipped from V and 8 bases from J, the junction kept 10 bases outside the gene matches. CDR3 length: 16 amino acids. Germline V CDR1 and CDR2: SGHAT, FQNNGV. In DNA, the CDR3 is TGTGCCAGCAGCTTACGAGCGGGGGGGCCGGGGGTTACGCAGTATTTT. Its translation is CASSLRAGGPGVTQYF. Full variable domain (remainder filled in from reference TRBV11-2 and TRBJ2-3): EAGVAQSPRYKIIEKRQSVAFWCNPISGHATLYWYQQILGQGPKLLIQFQNNGVVDDSQLPKDRFSAERLKGVDSTLKIQPAKLEDSAVYLCASSLRAGGPGVTQYFGPGTRLTVL.

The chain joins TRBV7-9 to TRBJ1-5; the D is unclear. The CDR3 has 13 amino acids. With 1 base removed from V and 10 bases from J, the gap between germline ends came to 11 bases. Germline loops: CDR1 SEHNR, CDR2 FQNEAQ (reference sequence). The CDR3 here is CASSLDPLYPQHF. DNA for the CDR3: TGTGCCAGCAGCTTAGACCCCCTGTATCCCCAGCATTTT. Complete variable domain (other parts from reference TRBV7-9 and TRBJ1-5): DTGVSQNPRHKITKRGQNVTFRCDPISEHNRLYWYRQTLGQGPEFLTYFQNEAQLEKSRLLSDRFSAERPKGSFSTLEIQRTEQGDSAMYLCASSLDPLYPQHFGDGTRLSIL.

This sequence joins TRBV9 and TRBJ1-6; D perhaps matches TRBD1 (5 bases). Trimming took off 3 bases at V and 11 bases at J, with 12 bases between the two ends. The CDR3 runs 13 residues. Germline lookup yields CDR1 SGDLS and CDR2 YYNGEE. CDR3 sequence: CASSATGATPLHF. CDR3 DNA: TGTGCCAGCAGCGCGACCGGGGCAACACCCCTCCACTTT.

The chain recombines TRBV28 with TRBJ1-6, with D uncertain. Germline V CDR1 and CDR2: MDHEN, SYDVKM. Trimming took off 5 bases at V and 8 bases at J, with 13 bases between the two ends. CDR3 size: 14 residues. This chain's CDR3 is CASSGERSDSPLHF. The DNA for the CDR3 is TGTGCCAGCAGTGGGGAACGTAGTGATTCACCCCTCCACTTT. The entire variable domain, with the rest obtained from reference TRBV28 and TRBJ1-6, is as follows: DVKVTQSSRYLVKRTGEKVFLECVQDMDHENMFWYRQDPGLGLRLIYFSYDVKMKEKGDIPEGYSVSREKKERFSLILESASTNQTSMYLCASSGERSDSPLHFGNGTRLTVT.

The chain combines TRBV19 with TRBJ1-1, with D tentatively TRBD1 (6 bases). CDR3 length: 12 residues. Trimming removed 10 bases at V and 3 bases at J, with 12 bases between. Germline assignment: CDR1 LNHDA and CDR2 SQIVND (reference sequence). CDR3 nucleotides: TGTGCCACAAGGGGGGAGGACACTGAAGCTTTCTTT. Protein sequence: CATRGEDTEAFF.